Below, 29 T cell receptor beta chains from the same sample are listed, as sequenced in a study of human T cells and chemical hapten exposure. TCRdb re-analysed the RACE reads in MiXCR, keeping a single row per CDR3 protein. The repertoire consists of 55,000 to 85,000 distinct CDR3 sequences, with roughly 9.8% occurring once and the leading ten covering roughly 3.3%. Time point noted: patch test 1, 2 weeks after DPC sensitization. Treatment given: therapeutic diphenylcyclopropenone sensitization with weekly scalp DPC. The source material was whole blood, sampled in connection with sensitization to the hapten diphenylcyclopropenone (DPC). The receptors come from a woman aged 40 to 49 with alopecia areata. Some clones in this sample may be carry-over from other donors' samples.

This clonotype was found many times. The chain is built from TRBV5-4 and TRBJ2-5; 7 bases are a match to TRBD2. V shed 10 bases, J shed 2 bases, and the junction held 11 bases outside the gene matches. Germline V gene lookup returns CDR1 SGHNT and CDR2 YYREEE (reference sequence). The CDR3 totals 14 residues. The CDR3 sequence: CAAVEAGRQETQYF. In DNA, the CDR3 is TGTGCCGCCGTGGAAGCGGGGAGACAAGAGACCCAGTACTTC.

This clonotype was seen ten or more times. V usage is TRBV3-1 and J usage is TRBJ1-3, with D perhaps matching TRBD1 (5 bases). V was shortened by 4 bases and J by 4 bases, with 8 bases between the two germline ends. CDR1 and CDR2 (germline): LGHDT, YNNKEL (reference sequence). This CDR3 spans 13 amino acids. The CDR3 loop reads CASSPTVGNTIYF. DNA of the CDR3: TGTGCCAGCAGCCCGACAGTGGGAAACACCATATATTTT.

This clonotype showed up many times. The rearrangement links TRBV27 to TRBJ2-5, with D perhaps matching TRBD2 (5 bases). CDR1 and CDR2 from the germline V gene are MNHEY and SMNVEV (reference sequence). The V end was cut by 4 bases, the J end by 9 bases, with 18 bases between. The CDR3 runs 14 residues. CDR3 DNA sequence: TGTGCCAGCAGTTCTCCGGACTCCGGCGAGCCCCAGTACTTC. Amino acids: CASSSPDSGEPQYF.

The table lists this clonotype with many counts. J is TRBJ2-5 and V is TRBV11-3, with a possible D match to TRBD2 (6 bases). From germline, CDR1 is SGHNT and CDR2 YENEEA. V lost 5 bases to trimming and J lost 1 base, with 11 bases between them. This CDR3 region has 14 residues. This CDR3 reads CASSLRTIQETQYF. The CDR3 nucleotides read TGTGCCAGCAGCCTCAGGACTATCCAAGAGACCCAGTACTTC. Looking up the rest from reference TRBV11-3 and TRBJ2-5 gives the full variable domain: EAGVVQSPRYKIIEKKQPVAFWCNPISGHNTLYWYLQNLGQGPELLIRYENEEAVDDSQLPKDRFSAERLKGVDSTLKIQPAELGDSAVYLCASSLRTIQETQYFGPGTRLLVL.

This clonotype was seen only a few times. J is TRBJ2-2 and V is TRBV12-3 or TRBV12-4, with D perhaps TRBD2 (5 bases). Trimming removed 3 bases from V and 7 bases from J, with 9 bases in between. This CDR3 region has 13 residues. The CDR3 is CASSFSGIGELFF. CDR3 sequence (DNA): TGTGCCAGCAGTTTTTCGGGAATCGGGGAGCTGTTTTTT.

This clonotype was found many times. The V gene is TRBV7-9, the J gene TRBJ2-1; 8 bases line up with TRBD2. After removal of 4 bases from V and 10 bases from J, the junction contained 15 bases not matched to a gene. The CDR3 has 16 residues. The V gene's germline CDR1 is SEHNR and CDR2 FQNEAQ (reference sequence). CDR3 DNA sequence: TGTGCCAGCAGCTCCCGGTTGGCGCGGGGGGCGAACGAGCAGTTCTTC. Residues: CASSSRLARGANEQFF.

This clonotype was detected ten times or more. The rearrangement joins TRBV2 to TRBJ1-4; the D gene is possibly TRBD1 (5 bases). Germline V gene lookup returns CDR1 SNHLY and CDR2 FYNNEI. The CDR3 runs to 14 residues. The CDR3 coding sequence is TGTGCGGCGGGGCAGATTGATACTAATGAAAAACTGTTTTTT. Encoded protein: CAAGQIDTNEKLFF.

This clonotype was seen a few times. V is TRBV18 and J is TRBJ2-4; possibly TRBD1 for D (6 bases). Looked up from germline, CDR1 is KGHSH and CDR2 is LQKENI. This CDR3 spans 18 amino acids. V shed 3 bases and J shed 1 base, with 19 bases lying between them. CDR3 nucleotide sequence: TGTGCCAGCTCACCCGAACTTAGGACAGCCCTTGCCAAAAACATTCAGTACTTC. Its protein is CASSPELRTALAKNIQYF.

The chain employs TRBV5-1 and TRBJ1-1, with 8 bases aligning to TRBD1. The CDR3 runs 14 residues. Germline V lookup: CDR1 SGHRS, CDR2 YFSETQ. V lost 5 bases, J lost 4 bases, and 7 bases stayed unmatched. The CDR3 loop is CASRSQGEGTEAFF. CDR3 nucleotide sequence: TGCGCCAGCAGATCACAGGGGGAGGGCACTGAAGCTTTCTTT.

This clonotype was seen many times. The chain has TRBV27 and TRBJ2-5, with unresolved D. In germline, CDR1 is MNHEY, CDR2 SMNVEV (reference sequence). CDR3 length: 14 amino acids. The germline V and J ends were trimmed by 5 bases and 5 bases, with 15 bases remaining between them. CDR3 sequence: CASSPSPPLETQYF. The CDR3 region has the DNA TGTGCCAGCAGTCCTTCCCCCCCGCTGGAGACCCAGTACTTC.

This clonotype showed up many times. The rearrangement uses TRBV5-1 and TRBJ1-5, with D hard to call. Germline V gene data show CDR1 as SGHRS and CDR2 as YFSETQ. Trimming took 0 bases from V and 3 from J, leaving 7 bases between them. The CDR3 consists of 14 residues. In DNA form, the CDR3 reads TGCGCCAGCAGCTTGGGCGGCTACAATCAGCCCCAGCATTTT. Translated: CASSLGGYNQPQHF.

At least ten counts were recorded for this clonotype. The J gene is TRBJ2-5, the V gene TRBV10-2; D may be TRBD1 (5 bases). The germline V gene encodes CDR1 WSHSY and CDR2 SAAADI. This CDR3 spans 13 amino acids. The V end lost 3 bases, the J end lost 1 base, and 6 bases lay between the germline ends. The CDR3 coding sequence is TGCGCCAGCAGTGAACAGGCCCAAGAGACCCAGTACTTC. Amino acid sequence: CASSEQAQETQYF.

The chain employs TRBV7-9 and TRBJ2-1; weak D call: TRBD2 (6 bases). The ends were cut back, 4 bases at V and 10 bases at J, with 14 bases in the middle. The CDR3 contains 13 residues. Germline V gives CDR1 SEHNR, CDR2 FQNEAQ (reference sequence). This CDR3 is CASSSRGPEEQFF. The DNA of the CDR3 is TGTGCCAGCAGCTCGCGGGGCCCTGAGGAGCAGTTCTTC.

The chain couples TRBV4-3 to TRBJ1-4; no firm D call. Germline V gives CDR1 LGHNA, CDR2 YSLEER. This CDR3 has 18 residues. V was clipped by 0 bases and J by 4 bases, with 18 bases between them. CDR3 DNA sequence: TGCGCCAGCAGCCAAGAGAGTCGGTCGGTCGTCGGTAATGAAAAACTGTTTTTT. The encoded protein is CASSQESRSVVGNEKLFF.

The chain links TRBV6-5 to TRBJ1-1; 9 bases are shared with TRBD1. This CDR3 region has 14 residues. Losses at the gene ends were 5 bases for V and 5 bases for J; bases not matched to a gene: 6. Per germline, CDR1 MNHEY and CDR2 SVGAGI. CDR3 sequence reads: CASSAGTGLTEAFF. For the CDR3, the DNA is TGTGCCAGCAGTGCCGGGACAGGGCTTACTGAAGCTTTCTTT.

This clonotype occurred many times. This sequence joins TRBV6-2 or TRBV6-3 and TRBJ2-1; no reliable D call. Germline V gives CDR1 MNHEY, CDR2 SVGEGT. Trimming cost V 6 bases and J 8 bases, with 17 bases left between them. CDR3 length: 14 amino acids. CDR3 protein: CASSPRPKRDEQFF. CDR3 bases: TGTGCCAGCAGCCCCCGGCCCAAACGGGATGAGCAGTTCTTC.

V gene TRBV7-2 combines with J gene TRBJ2-6, with 8 bases identical to TRBD2. The CDR3 runs to 17 residues. Trimming cost V 8 bases and J 0 bases; bases outside gene matches: 9. Germline CDR1 reads SGHTA; CDR2 reads FQGNSA. The CDR3 DNA is TGTGCCAGCTCCGGGACTAGGGGTCTCTCTGGGGCCAACGTCCTGACTTTC. Translated, it gives CASSGTRGLSGANVLTF.

This clonotype was counted ten times or more. The CDR3 DNA reads TGTGCCAGCAGTTCTCGGACAGGTGGGAATCAGCCCCAGCATTTT. Translation: CASSSRTGGNQPQHF. The chain carries TRBV6-5 and TRBJ1-5, with TRBD1 matching over 7 bases. The length of the CDR3 is 15 residues. CDR1 and CDR2 (germline): MNHEY, SVGAGI. The V gene end was trimmed by 4 bases and the J gene end by 4 bases; junction bases not matched to a gene: 7.

This clonotype was counted only a few times. The V call is TRBV12-5, the J call TRBJ2-2; no reliable D call. CDR3 length: 11 amino acids. V dropped 2 bases and J dropped 5 bases, with 0 bases sitting between them. Germline CDR1 reads LGHNT; CDR2 reads FRNRAP. CDR3 DNA sequence: TGTGCTAGTGGTTTGACCGGGGAGCTGTTTTTT. Translating it yields CASGLTGELFF. Filled out from reference TRBV12-5 and TRBJ2-2, the complete variable domain reads DARVTQTPRHKVTEMGQEVTMRCQPILGHNTVFWYRQTMMQGLELLAYFRNRAPLDDSGMPKDRFSAEMPDATLATLKIQPSEPRDSAVYFCASGLTGELFFGEGSRLTVL.

This clonotype was detected many times. The chain uses TRBV5-5 and TRBJ1-5; no reliable D call. Trimming cost V 0 bases and J 4 bases, with 11 bases left between them. CDR1 and CDR2 from the germline V gene are SGHKS and YYEKEE (reference sequence). CDR3 size: 15 residues. CDR3 sequence: CASSLGAETNQPQHF. For the CDR3, the DNA is TGTGCCAGCAGCTTGGGGGCGGAAACTAATCAGCCCCAGCATTTT.

The chain employs TRBV12-3 or TRBV12-4 and TRBJ1-1; D not certain. The CDR3 is 13 amino acids. Between the trimmed V and J ends, which lost 6 bases and 3 bases, there was a span of 11 bases. The CDR3 region is CASSPLEDTEAFF. In DNA form, the CDR3 reads TGTGCCAGCAGCCCTCTAGAGGACACTGAAGCTTTCTTT.

The V gene is TRBV7-8, the J gene TRBJ2-3; D is perhaps TRBD2 (5 bases). CDR1 and CDR2 (germline): SGHVS, FQNEAQ. Trimming left V 5 bases short and J 4 bases short, with 16 bases between. The CDR3 runs 15 residues. The CDR3 DNA is TGTGCCAGCAGCCCCCGGCGGGTAGGGCCAGATACGCAGTATTTT. Encoded protein: CASSPRRVGPDTQYF.

This clonotype was detected ten times or more. J is TRBJ2-6 and V is TRBV7-2, with TRBD1 matching 7 bases. Per the germline V gene, CDR1 is SGHTA and CDR2 is FQGNSA. The junction had 10 bases not matched to a gene; V was cut back by 5 bases and J by 0 bases. The CDR3 runs to 18 residues. For the CDR3, the DNA is TGTGCCAGCAGCCGCACCGGGACAGCTCTCTCTGGGGCCAACGTCCTGACTTTC. Translation gives CASSRTGTALSGANVLTF.

In this sample, this clonotype turned up many times. This chain connects TRBV6-2 or TRBV6-3 to TRBJ2-7; D is unresolved. In germline, CDR1 is MNHEY, CDR2 SVGEGT. CDR3 length: 11 residues. The germline V and J ends were trimmed by 7 bases and 7 bases, with 11 bases remaining between them. CDR3 bases: TGTGCCAGCACCTCCGCCCGGGAGCAGTACTTC. Encoded protein: CASTSAREQYF.

This clonotype was seen only a few times. The chain uses TRBV28 and TRBJ2-3; D is ambiguous. Germline V CDR1 and CDR2: MDHEN, SYDVKM. This CDR3 has 11 residues. The CDR3 DNA is TGTGGGAGCGCATACACAGATACGCAGTATTTT. Residues: CGSAYTDTQYF.

This clonotype was counted a few times. The chain joins TRBV6-1 to TRBJ2-3; unclear D gene. V dropped 6 bases and J dropped 0 bases, with 7 bases sitting between them. CDR3 length: 13 amino acids. The V gene's germline CDR1 is MNHNS and CDR2 SASEGT. Here the CDR3 reads CASRTSSTDTQYF. The CDR3 DNA reads TGTGCCAGCAGGACTTCGAGCACAGATACGCAGTATTTT.

The sample holds one count of this clonotype. The chain joins TRBV3-1 to TRBJ1-6; perhaps TRBD1 as D (6 bases). CDR1 LGHDT and CDR2 YNNKEL come from the germline V gene (reference sequence). This CDR3 contains 16 residues. Trimming took off 1 base at V and 9 bases at J, with 16 bases between the two ends. CDR3 in DNA: TGTGCCAGCAGCCAAGGAGTACAGGGAATCGGTTCACCCCTCCACTTT. Its translation: CASSQGVQGIGSPLHF.

The rearrangement joins TRBV11-2 to TRBJ2-3; 10 nucleotides agree with TRBD2. V trimming: 1 base; J trimming: 4 bases; junction bases outside the gene matches: 5. The length of the CDR3 is 16 residues. The germline CDR1 and CDR2 sequences are SGHAT and FQNNGV. CDR3 in DNA: TGTGCCAGCAGCTTAGTAGGTCTAGCGGGGGCAGATACGCAGTATTTT. Residues: CASSLVGLAGADTQYF.

The chain is built from TRBV7-2 and TRBJ1-6, with TRBD1 identical over 9 bases. The CDR3 is 16 residues long. V shed 5 bases and J 5 bases; nucleotides not matched to a gene: 7. CDR1 and CDR2 (germline): SGHTA, FQGNSA. CDR3 bases: TGTGCCAGCAGCAAGGGACAGGGATCGAATAATTCACCCCTCCACTTT. Translated, it gives CASSKGQGSNNSPLHF.